Presented here are 3 T cell receptor beta chains from one specimen sequenced in a study of OX40 agonist ivuxolimab in advanced cancers. The method was immunoSEQ multiplex PCR; TCRdb's version includes in-frame clones alone and lacks a portion of them. The sample has about 16,000 clones, almost 85% seen once; the top ten hold 72%. Material: CD4+ or CD8+ T cells sorted from blood, obtained in a trial of the OX40 agonist ivuxolimab. The source is an adult with an advanced solid tumor such as melanoma, head and neck, liver or kidney cancer.

The rearrangement uses TRBV27 and TRBJ2-1; 9 bases fit TRBD2. The CDR3 is 13 residues long. Germline V lookup: CDR1 MNHEY, CDR2 SMNVEV (reference sequence). V lost 5 bases, J lost 9 bases, and 5 bases stayed unmatched. CDR3 in amino acids: CASSVGLAIEQFF. The CDR3 DNA reads TGTGCCAGCAGTGTTGGACTAGCGATTGAGCAGTTCTTC.

This chain links TRBV28 with TRBJ2-1; D is ambiguous. The CDR3 runs 15 residues. The V end was cut by 6 bases, the J end by 0 bases, with 12 bases between. Germline V gene lookup returns CDR1 MDHEN and CDR2 SYDVKM. DNA of the CDR3: TGTGCCAGCAGCCGCCTTGTGGCCTCCTACAATGAGCAGTTCTTC. Encoded protein: CASSRLVASYNEQFF.

The V gene is TRBV6-4, the J gene TRBJ2-1, with 7 bases lining up with TRBD2. CDR1 is MRHNA and CDR2 is SNTAGT in the germline V gene. The CDR3 consists of 14 residues. V trimming: 3 bases; J trimming: 6 bases; junction bases outside the gene matches: 5. CDR3 DNA sequence: TGTGCCAGCAGTGAAGGGTCGGGAGGCAATGAGCAGTTCTTC. Translated: CASSEGSGGNEQFF.